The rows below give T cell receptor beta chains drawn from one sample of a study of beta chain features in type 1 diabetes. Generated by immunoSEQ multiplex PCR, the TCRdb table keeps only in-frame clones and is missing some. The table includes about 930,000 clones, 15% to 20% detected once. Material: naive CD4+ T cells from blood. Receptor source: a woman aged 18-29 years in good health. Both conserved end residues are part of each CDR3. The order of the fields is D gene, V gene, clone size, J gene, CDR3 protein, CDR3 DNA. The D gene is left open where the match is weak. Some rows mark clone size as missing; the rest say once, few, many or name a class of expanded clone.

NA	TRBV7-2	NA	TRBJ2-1	CASSLAATYNEQFF	TGTGCCAGCAGCTTAGCGGCCACTTACAATGAGCAGTTCTTC
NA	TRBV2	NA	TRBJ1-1	CASSDSGVTEAFF	TGTGCCAGCAGTGATTCCGGGGTAACTGAAGCTTTCTTT
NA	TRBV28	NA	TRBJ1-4	CASSFHVRPTNEKLFF	TGTGCCAGCAGTTTCCACGTGAGACCAACTAATGAAAAACTGTTTTTT
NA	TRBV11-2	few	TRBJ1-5	CASSLSNNQPQHF	TGTGCCAGCAGCTTATCCAACAATCAGCCCCAGCATTTT
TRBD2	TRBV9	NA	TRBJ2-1	CASSPRVAGGNNEQFF	TGTGCCAGCAGCCCTCGGGTAGCGGGAGGAAACAATGAGCAGTTCTTC
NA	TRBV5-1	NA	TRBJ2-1	CASSFGARSIYNEQFF	TGCGCCAGCAGCTTTGGGGCCCGATCGATCTACAATGAGCAGTTCTTC
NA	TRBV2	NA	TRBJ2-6	CASREDSTGANVLTF	TGTGCCAGCAGAGAGGACAGCACCGGGGCCAACGTCCTGACTTTC
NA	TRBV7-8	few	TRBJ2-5	CASSLLGAGQETQYF	TGTGCCAGCAGCTTACTGGGGGCGGGACAAGAGACCCAGTACTTC
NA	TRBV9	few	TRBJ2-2	CASSVAFSPPGELFF	TGTGCCAGCAGCGTAGCATTTTCACCACCTGGGGAGCTGTTTTTT
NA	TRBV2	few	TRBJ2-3	CASSSGNGYDTQYF	TGTGCCAGCAGCTCAGGGAATGGATACGATACGCAGTATTTT
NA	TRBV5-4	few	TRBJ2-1	CASSAGTNSYNEQFF	TGTGCCAGCAGCGCGGGGACGAACTCCTACAATGAGCAGTTCTTC
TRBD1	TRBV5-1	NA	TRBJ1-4	CASSGRTGENEKLFF	TGCGCCAGCAGCGGGAGGACAGGGGAAAATGAAAAACTGTTTTTT
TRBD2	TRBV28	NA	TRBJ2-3	CASSTLRTSGRRDTQYF	TGTGCCAGCAGTACCCTGCGGACTAGCGGGAGGAGGGATACGCAGTATTTT
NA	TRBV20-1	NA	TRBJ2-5	CSPQATQYF	TGCAGCCCTCAAGCGACCCAGTACTTC
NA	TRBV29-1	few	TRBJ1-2	CSVERNYGYTF	TGCAGCGTTGAAAGGAACTATGGCTACACCTTC
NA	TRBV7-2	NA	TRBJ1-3	CASSSALGNTIYF	TGTGCCAGCAGCTCCGCCCTTGGAAACACCATATATTTT
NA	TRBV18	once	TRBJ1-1	CASSAQGLNTEAFF	TGTGCCAGCTCAGCTCAGGGGTTGAACACTGAAGCTTTCTTT